A selection of T cell receptor beta chains follows, all from one sample in a study of siplizumab effects on memory and regulatory T cells. Sequencing used immunoSEQ multiplex PCR; TCRdb keeps in-frame clones, though not all of them. The sample yields 85,000 to 95,000 clones, around 94% seen once. What was sequenced was non-Treg CD4+ T cells sorted from blood. These receptors were obtained from a human donor in good health. The CDR3 runs from the conserved cysteine through the conserved F or W. Fields, in order: V gene, D gene, clone size, J gene, CDR3 DNA, CDR3 protein. A D gene is named only where the DNA matches it firmly. A row's size may be missing; if present it is once, few, many or a size class.

TRBV14	.	.	TRBJ1-3	TGTGCCAGCAGCCGCAAGACGGGGTGGAACACCATATATTTT	CASSRKTGWNTIYF
TRBV10-1	.	.	TRBJ2-2	TGCGCCAGCAGTGAATGGCAGGGGAAAGGGTTCGGGGAGCTGTTTTTT	CASSEWQGKGFGELFF
TRBV11-3	.	.	TRBJ2-1	TGTGCCAGCAGCTTAGGGGGCGCGGGGATCACCTACAATGAGCAGTTCTTC	CASSLGGAGITYNEQFF
TRBV7-7	.	.	TRBJ2-3	TGTGCTAGCAGCTACGGACAGAGCCCTAGCACAGATACGCAGTATTTT	CASSYGQSPSTDTQYF
TRBV5-1	.	.	TRBJ1-5	TGCGCCAGCAGCTTGGGGGACGGCTATAGCAATCAGCCCCAGCATTTT	CASSLGDGYSNQPQHF
TRBV21-1	.	.	TRBJ2-7	TGTGCCAGCAGCAGATCGGGACTAGCGGACTCCTACGAGCAGTACTTC	CASSRSGLADSYEQYF
TRBV28	TRBD1	once	TRBJ1-2	TGTGCCAGCAGCAGGGGGAACGACTATGGCTACACCTTC	CASSRGNDYGYTF
TRBV6-1	.	.	TRBJ1-2	TGTGCCAGCAGTCGCAGGGGAAACTATGGCTACACCTTC	CASSRRGNYGYTF
TRBV11-2	TRBD1	.	TRBJ1-4	TGTGCCAGCAGCGGGGCGGGACAGGCTAATGAAAAACTGTTTTTT	CASSGAGQANEKLFF
TRBV5-4	.	.	TRBJ1-5	TGTGCCAGCAGCTTGGGAGGAGGCAATCAGCCCCAGCATTTT	CASSLGGGNQPQHF
TRBV6-1	.	.	TRBJ1-1	TGTGCCAGCATCGTTCGACCCCGGCAAAGGACTGAAGCTTTCTTT	CASIVRPRQRTEAFF
TRBV10-3	.	.	TRBJ1-1	TGTGCCATCAGTGAAGAGGGAAAGCCTGAAGCTTTCTTT	CAISEEGKPEAFF
TRBV6-5	TRBD2	.	TRBJ2-7	TGTGCCAGCAGGCCTGGACTAGCGTCCACCTACGAGCAGTACTTC	CASRPGLASTYEQYF
TRBV7-3	.	.	TRBJ2-3	TGTGCCAGCAGCTTAATGAGTAGCCCACGCACAGATACGCAGTATTTT	CASSLMSSPRTDTQYF
TRBV7-3	TRBD2	.	TRBJ2-1	TGTGCCAGCAGCCCCACTAGCGGGGGGCGCAATGAGCAGTTCTTC	CASSPTSGGRNEQFF
TRBV20-1	.	once	TRBJ1-1	TGCAGTGCTAGAGTCGACAGTGAAGCTTTCTTT	CSARVDSEAFF
TRBV6-5	.	.	TRBJ1-4	TGTGCCAGCAGGACCCTTTTTAAAAATGAAAAACTGTTTTTT	CASRTLFKNEKLFF
TRBV28	.	.	TRBJ1-6	TGTGCCAGCAGTCCCCAGCGGGGGTATAATTCACCCCTCCACTTT	CASSPQRGYNSPLHF
TRBV10-3	TRBD2	.	TRBJ2-3	TGTGCCATCAGCTTACTAGCGGGCGCTAACACAGATACGCAGTATTTT	CAISLLAGANTDTQYF
TRBV5-8	TRBD1	.	TRBJ2-3	TGTGCCAGCAGCCCCGGGGCAGGGGGCGCAGATACGCAGTATTTT	CASSPGAGGADTQYF
TRBV5-1	.	.	TRBJ2-7	TGCGCCAGCAGCTCGGAGGGTAGAAGCTACGAGCAGTACTTC	CASSSEGRSYEQYF
TRBV19	TRBD1	.	TRBJ2-7	TGTGCCAGTAGTATTACAGGGGGCGCATTCTACGAGCAGTACTTC	CASSITGGAFYEQYF
TRBV13	TRBD1	few	TRBJ1-6	TGTGCCAGCAGCCGCCGGTTGGGACAGGATTCACCCCTCCACTTT	CASSRRLGQDSPLHF
TRBV5-1	.	.	TRBJ1-1	TGCGCCAGCAGCTTGGCCAAAGGGAACACTGAAGCTTTCTTT	CASSLAKGNTEAFF
TRBV10-3	TRBD1	.	TRBJ2-2	TGTGCCATCAGCAACAGGGGGCCGAACACCGGGGAGCTGTTTTTT	CAISNRGPNTGELFF
TRBV5-1	.	.	TRBJ1-2	TGCGCCAGCGGGATCAACAGGGTCGTGGATGGCTACACCTTC	CASGINRVVDGYTF
TRBV18	.	.	TRBJ2-3	TGTGCCAGCTCACCCTCTCCCACCGCCGTGGATACGCAGTATTTT	CASSPSPTAVDTQYF
TRBV30	.	.	TRBJ1-5	TGTGCCTGGAGTAAAAAGGGGGGGGATCAGCCCCAGCATTTT	CAWSKKGGDQPQHF
TRBV20-1	.	.	TRBJ2-7	TGCAGTGCGACCCCCAGCGGAGAGCAGTACTTC	CSATPSGEQYF